This TCR beta chain was captured in a study of T cells in localized non-small cell lung cancer. Study-wide results and limits: The study sequenced only one region of the tumor. As a result, intratumor heterogeneity could not be excluded and remains possible. Uninvolved adjacent lung had higher T cell clonality than tumor and all other tissues. Elevated blood T cell density was associated with longer overall survival. Researchers found a median around 59 of the top 100 tumor clones in adjacent lung.

Data came from immunoSEQ multiplex PCR; TCRdb stores just in-frame clones and leaves some out. The table shows approximately 67,000 clones, with roughly 81% occurring only once. On this clone: Its antigen is still unknown.

Germline V gene data show CDR1 as SEHNR and CDR2 as FQNEAQ (reference sequence). The CDR3 is 14 residues long. V lost 4 bases, J lost 4 bases, and 13 bases lay in between. The sequence came from a female donor aged 60 or older with stage I lung adenocarcinoma. The chain employs TRBV7-9 and TRBJ1-1; weak D call: TRBD1 (6 bases). Sequencing was performed on peripheral blood, taken before any cancer treatment. The CDR3 region is CASSSTGTATEAFF. The CDR3 coding sequence is TGTGCCAGCAGCTCCACAGGGACGGCCACTGAAGCTTTCTTT.